This T cell receptor beta chain appears in the sequencing data of a study of OX40 agonist ivuxolimab in advanced cancers. Findings and limits, study-wide: Clonal expansion was among the lowest in partial responders at 0.1-3.0 mg/kg, especially CD8+. Expanded clones were, on average, more numerous in CD8+ T cells than in CD4+.

Germline lookup yields CDR1 SGHNT and CDR2 YYREEE (reference sequence). Trimming took 3 bases from V and 3 from J, leaving 21 bases between them. The CDR3 consists of 17 residues. The method was immunoSEQ multiplex PCR; TCRdb's version includes in-frame clones alone and lacks a portion of them. Of more than 80,000 clones listed, just under 90% are singletons. Regarding this clone: Its antigen remains unknown.

The source is an adult with an advanced solid tumor such as melanoma, head and neck, liver or kidney cancer. This sample comprised CD4+ or CD8+ T cells sorted from blood, obtained in a trial of the OX40 agonist ivuxolimab. The chain employs TRBV5-4 and TRBJ1-1, with D tentatively TRBD1 (6 bases). The CDR3 loop is CASSSGGGLGADTEAFF. As DNA, the CDR3 is TGTGCCAGCAGCTCTGGTGGGGGGCTCGGAGCGGACACTGAAGCTTTCTTT. The whole variable domain, remainder taken from reference TRBV5-4 and TRBJ1-1, is ETGVTQSPTHLIKTRGQQVTLRCSSQSGHNTVSWYQQALGQGPQFIFQYYREEENGRGNFPPRFSGLQFPNYSSELNVNALELDDSALYLCASSSGGGLGADTEAFFGQGTRLTVV.